Detailed here is one TCR beta chain. The antigen remains unidentified. The data belong to a study of immune evolution from preneoplasia to lung adenocarcinoma. Nucleic acids came from premalignant or tumor cells enriched by macro-dissection. The CDR3 has 14 amino acids. V lost 0 bases to trimming and J lost 2 bases, with 10 bases between them. Germline V gives CDR1 GTSNPN, CDR2 SVGIG (reference sequence). Repertoires were generated with immunoSEQ multiplex PCR, while TCRdb's copy carries only in-frame clones and drops some. The data hold several thousand clones, with roughly 80% observed a single time. Study-wide points: Later-stage lesions appeared to have more T cells, more diversity, less clonality.

The chain links TRBV30 to TRBJ1-1; the D gene is possibly TRBD1 (5 bases). Sequenced: FFPE minimally invasive lung adenocarcinoma tissue. The receptor comes from a person aged 55-85 years with lung adenocarcinoma. The CDR3 sequence: CAWSVKGANTEAFF. The CDR3 DNA reads as TGTGCCTGGAGTGTAAAAGGGGCTAACACTGAAGCTTTCTTT. Looking up the rest from reference TRBV30 and TRBJ1-1 gives the full variable domain: SQTIHQWPATLVQPVGSPLSLECTVEGTSNPNLYWYRQAAGRGLQLLFYSVGIGQISSEVPQNLSASRPQDRQFILSSKKLLLSDSGFYLCAWSVKGANTEAFFGQGTRLTVV.